The source of this T cell receptor (beta chain) is a study of cytomegalovirus exposure and HLA in healthy donors. Study-level information: The same platform was used for the roughly 120 validation repertoires and the roughly 670 first-cohort repertoires, a later analysis reported. Overall study findings and caveats: TCR beta chains numbering more than 150 were designated cytomegalovirus-associated. A classifier reportedly called cytomegalovirus status with high sensitivity and specificity.

Repertoires were generated with immunoSEQ multiplex PCR, while TCRdb's copy carries only in-frame clones and drops some. The sample records fewer than 350,000 clones, approximately 87% being singletons. This clone was picked up one time. Its antigen remains unidentified. This CDR3 comprises 13 residues. CDR1 is ENHRY, CDR2 SYGVKD, per germline. The ends were cut back, 3 bases at V and 1 base at J, with 6 bases in the middle. Sequencing was carried out using PBMCs. The TCR originated in a woman aged 18-29 years in good health and CMV-seronegative. The chain uses TRBV10-3 and TRBJ1-1; no firm D call. The CDR3 loop is CAISDAGNTEAFF. The CDR3 DNA sequence: TGTGCCATCAGTGACGCGGGGAACACTGAAGCTTTCTTT.